This T cell receptor (beta chain) was retrieved from a study of early T cells in non-severe SARS-CoV-2 infection. About the research overall: Unpaired chains resulted from sequencing bulk RNA of unsorted whole blood.

Unique molecular identifiers were affixed to single, distinct cDNA molecules. TCRdb re-called the 5' RACE reads with MiXCR, one entry per CDR3 protein. Of some 54,000 distinct CDR3 sequences listed, roughly 10% are singletons. This clonotype showed up just once. CDR3 length: 14 residues. Germline CDR1 MNHEY, CDR2 SVGEGT. V was pared by 5 bases and J by 4 bases, with 5 bases of the junction left unmatched. V usage is TRBV6-2 or TRBV6-3 and J usage is TRBJ1-2, with 9 bases that match TRBD1. The receptor was isolated from an adult who was a healthcare worker with PCR-confirmed SARS-CoV-2 infection or an uninfected control (not recorded which). Sequenced input: whole blood. The CDR3 DNA follows: TGTGCCAGCAGTGGAACAGGGGGCGCCTATGGCTACACCTTC. It encodes CASSGTGGAYGYTF.